What follows describes a single T cell receptor (beta chain). Antigen unknown. These data come from a study of vaccination effects on CD4 cells after COVID-19. General study points: Clones from infection and from vaccination both contracted markedly late after vaccination.

Isolating CD4+ T cells followed about 10 days of culture. Every participant took two doses of the BNT162b2 or mRNA-1273 vaccine. Germline V lookup: CDR1 SGHTA, CDR2 FQGTGA. The CDR3 is made up of 15 amino acids. With 1 base removed from V and 1 base from J, the gap between germline ends came to 9 bases. Produced via immunoSEQ multiplex PCR; TCRdb's table is partial and in-frame only. The table has tens of thousands of clones, around 69% seen once; the top ten hold 2% to 3%. The source of this sequence is a human donor who received a COVID-19 vaccine. The source was CD4+ T cells from PBMCs cultured without peptide, collected after COVID-19 vaccination. The chain links TRBV7-3 to TRBJ2-3; D is ambiguous. This chain's CDR3 is CASSLRPPGTDTQYF. In nucleotides, the CDR3 is TGTGCCAGCAGCTTAAGGCCGCCAGGCACAGATACGCAGTATTTT.